A single sample gave rise to the 13 T cell receptor beta chains below, sequenced in a study of Tregs in tolerant kidney transplant recipients. Some clones are missing from TCRdb's copy, which holds only in-frame ones; the method was immunoSEQ multiplex PCR. The sample includes 110,000 or so clones, roughly nine tenths of them seen just once. The sample taken for sequencing was CD4+ T cells from blood. The receptors were sampled from a human donor in good health.

The chain combines TRBV27 with TRBJ1-2; 10 nucleotides align to TRBD1. The CDR3 covers 15 residues. The germline V gene encodes CDR1 MNHEY and CDR2 SMNVEV (reference sequence). V lost 4 bases to trimming and J lost 0 bases; unmatched junction nucleotides: 2. Here the CDR3 reads CASSWTGGTNYGYTF. DNA of the CDR3: TGTGCCAGCAGTTGGACAGGGGGAACTAACTATGGCTACACCTTC.

The chain joins TRBV29-1 to TRBJ2-3; no definite D call. This CDR3 is built from 14 residues. In germline, CDR1 is SQVTM, CDR2 ANQGSEA. Trimming took off 5 bases at V and 2 bases at J, with 14 bases between the two ends. This CDR3 reads CSVKKTGSTDTQYF. The DNA of the CDR3 is TGCAGCGTTAAAAAGACTGGATCCACAGATACGCAGTATTTT.

In its sample, this clone was seen a few times. The gene calls are TRBV5-1 and TRBJ1-3; a possible D gene is TRBD1 (5 bases). The CDR3 is made up of 14 amino acids. With 3 bases removed from V and 3 bases from J, the gap between germline ends came to 10 bases. Germline CDR1 SGHRS, CDR2 YFSETQ. CDR3 loop: CASSSGDFGNTIYF. CDR3 sequence (DNA): TGCGCCAGCAGCTCGGGGGATTTTGGAAACACCATATATTTT.

The chain links TRBV19 to TRBJ2-1; D remains unclear. Looked up from germline, CDR1 is LNHDA and CDR2 is SQIVND (reference sequence). The CDR3 has 13 residues. V lost 3 bases and J 0 bases, leaving 3 bases between the germline ends. The CDR3 DNA reads TGTGCCAGTAGTATTGGCTCCTACAATGAGCAGTTCTTC. This gives the protein CASSIGSYNEQFF.

This chain links TRBV19 with TRBJ2-6, with 10 bases lining up with TRBD1. V trimming: 5 bases; J trimming: 4 bases; junction bases outside the gene matches: 8. Germline lookup yields CDR1 LNHDA and CDR2 SQIVND (reference sequence). The CDR3 extends over 17 amino acids. In DNA form, the CDR3 reads TGTGCCAGTAGTTCCAGACAGGGGGCGGACGGGGCCAACGTCCTGACTTTC. The encoded protein is CASSSRQGADGANVLTF.

The chain joins TRBV7-3 to TRBJ2-7; no clear D. Germline CDR1 SGHTA, CDR2 FQGTGA. With 2 bases removed from V and 2 bases from J, the gap between germline ends came to 16 bases. The CDR3 spans 16 residues. The CDR3 DNA follows: TGTGCCAGCAGCTTAGGCTCGGCAGGCTCGACCTACGAGCAGTACTTC. It is translated as CASSLGSAGSTYEQYF.

This chain connects TRBV9 to TRBJ1-2; 9 nucleotides line up with TRBD1. The germline V gene encodes CDR1 SGDLS and CDR2 YYNGEE. With 0 bases clipped from V and 4 bases from J, the junction kept 7 bases outside the gene matches. This CDR3 contains 16 residues. The CDR3, as DNA: TGTGCCAGCAGCGTAGGGGGGACAGGGACCGGCTATGGCTACACCTTC. This codes for CASSVGGTGTGYGYTF. The variable domain in full, with the rest retrieved from reference TRBV9 and TRBJ1-2, is DSGVTQTPKHLITATGQRVTLRCSPRSGDLSVYWYQQSLDQGLQFLIQYYNGEERAKGNILERFSAQQFPDLHSELNLSSLELGDSALYFCASSVGGTGTGYGYTFGSGTRLTVV.

J is TRBJ1-4 and V is TRBV4-2; TRBD1 aligns across 8 bases. The CDR3 runs 17 residues. The germline gives CDR1 LGHNA, CDR2 YNFKEQ. Trimming cost V 0 bases and J 8 bases; bases outside gene matches: 11. CDR3 sequence: CASSQDIRFDRGEKLFF. The CDR3 coding sequence is TGTGCCAGCAGCCAAGATATCCGCTTTGACAGGGGCGAAAAACTGTTTTTT.

The chain couples TRBV11-3 to TRBJ2-1, with a weak D call TRBD1 (5 bases). The CDR3 runs 16 residues. Germline V gene data show CDR1 as SGHNT and CDR2 as YENEEA. The V gene lost 4 bases and the J gene lost 2 bases, with 15 bases spanning the gap. CDR3 nucleotide sequence: TGTGCCAGCAGCTCCTCGACAGCCATCCCCTACAATGAGCAGTTCTTC. Protein sequence: CASSSSTAIPYNEQFF. Full variable domain (missing parts from reference TRBV11-3 and TRBJ2-1): EAGVVQSPRYKIIEKKQPVAFWCNPISGHNTLYWYLQNLGQGPELLIRYENEEAVDDSQLPKDRFSAERLKGVDSTLKIQPAELGDSAVYLCASSSSTAIPYNEQFFGPGTRLTVL.

CDR3 nucleotide sequence: TGTGCCAGCAGCGTATCGCTAGCGGACACCGGGGAGCTGTTTTTT. This encodes CASSVSLADTGELFF. J is TRBJ2-2 and V is TRBV9; TRBD2 matches 7 bases. V was clipped by 1 base and J by 3 bases; unmatched bases: 3. The CDR3 has 15 amino acids. Germline V gene sequence: CDR1 SGDLS, CDR2 YYNGEE.

V usage is TRBV18 and J usage is TRBJ1-2; D is ambiguous. The germline V gene encodes CDR1 KGHSH and CDR2 LQKENI. V was trimmed by 5 bases and J by 5 bases, leaving 12 bases between them. CDR3 length: 13 residues. The CDR3 DNA is TGTGCCAGCTCAGGTGATATAATGTATGGCTACACCTTC. This sequence encodes CASSGDIMYGYTF.

The CDR3 bases are TGTGCCAGCAGCGGGTTTAACACCGGGGAGCTGTTTTTT. As protein: CASSGFNTGELFF. V gene TRBV7-9 combines with J gene TRBJ2-2; D gene ambiguous. V shed 5 bases and J shed 2 bases, with 6 bases lying between them. The CDR3 totals 13 residues. Germline lookup yields CDR1 SEHNR and CDR2 FQNEAQ (reference sequence).

The chain carries TRBV27 and TRBJ1-3, with D uncertain. Germline CDR1 MNHEY, CDR2 SMNVEV (reference sequence). The V end was cut by 7 bases, the J end by 1 base, with 11 bases between. The CDR3 has 14 residues. As DNA, the CDR3 is TGTGCCAGCAAAGCGCGGGAGTCTGGAAACACCATATATTTT. Its translation is CASKARESGNTIYF.